The 8 T cell receptor beta chains in this list originate from one sample, sequenced in a study of T cell clusters in autoimmune cytopenias (dated by TCRdb to between 2018 and 2020). The sequencing machine was an Illumina MiSeq. TRB rearrangements were amplified by multiplex PCR following a touch-down protocol, with the TRB-A and TRB-B primer pools mixed in one tube. TCRdb reprocessed the reads, so every CDR3 protein sequence counts as one entry and DNA is not shown. The table held for this sample gives about 15,000 distinct CDR3 sequences. The top ten clonotypes cover 3% to 4.5% of the sample. Each sample's TRB amplification started from 200 to 300 ng of peripheral blood genomic DNA, which corresponds to tens of thousands of genome equivalents. The same data also went into a second study, on T cell repertoires in aging, cancer and after chemotherapy.

The sample consisted of peripheral blood. Receptors originate from a human donor in good health.

This clonotype shows up as medium-sized by frequency. This sequence joins TRBV29-1 and TRBJ2-2; the TCRdb D gene call, TRBD2, has no DNA to confirm it. This CDR3 spans 15 amino acids. CDR1 is SQVTM, CDR2 ANQGSEA, per germline. The CDR3 loop reads CSVWATSGTVGELFF.

This chain links TRBV19 with TRBJ2-7. The CDR3 runs to 14 residues. CDR1 is LNHDA and CDR2 is SQIVND in the germline V gene (reference sequence). CDR3 protein: CASSMPETAYEQYF. Looking up the rest from reference TRBV19 and TRBJ2-7 gives the full variable domain: DGGITQSPKYLFRKEGQNVTLSCEQNLNHDAMYWYRQDPGQGLRLIYYSQIVNDFQKGDIAEGYSVSREKKESFPLTVTSAQKNPTAFYLCASSMPETAYEQYFGPGTRLTVT.

This clonotype is labeled medium-sized (0.01 to 0.1%) based on frequency. The chain uses TRBV29-1 and TRBJ2-2; TCRdb gives TRBD2 as the D gene, but with no DNA this cannot be confirmed. The CDR3 is made up of 13 amino acids. Germline V gives CDR1 SQVTM, CDR2 ANQGSEA. The CDR3 spells CSVGGKDTGELFF.

The chain is built from TRBV12-3 or TRBV12-4 and TRBJ2-1. This CDR3 is 13 amino acids long. The CDR3 spells CASSFRYYNEQFF.

The chain has TRBV5-6 and TRBJ2-7. CDR3 length: 13 residues. CDR1 is SGHDT, CDR2 YYEEEE, per germline. This chain's CDR3 is CASSFASSYEQYF.

The chain has TRBV5-1 and TRBJ2-5; TCRdb selects TRBD2, and the lack of DNA leaves this call unchecked. The length of the CDR3 is 15 residues. CDR1 and CDR2 (germline): SGHRS, YFSETQ. This CDR3 is CASSFSATSRETQYF.

The chain combines TRBV27 with TRBJ2-7; TCRdb indicates TRBD2, and absent DNA this call remains unverified. CDR3 size: 16 residues. Germline V gene lookup returns CDR1 MNHEY and CDR2 SMNVEV (reference sequence). This CDR3 is CASSVDFGTLSYEQYF.

The chain carries TRBV27 and TRBJ1-6; TCRdb calls TRBD1, which cannot be checked without DNA. This CDR3 contains 13 residues. The germline gives CDR1 MNHEY, CDR2 SMNVEV (reference sequence). CDR3 in amino acids: CASYRDRGSPLHF.